Shown below are 4 T cell receptor beta chains from a single sample sequenced in a study of T cell changes during pregnancy in multiple sclerosis. Only in-frame clones appear in the TCRdb table, and some are missing; sequencing was by immunoSEQ multiplex PCR. The table includes about 83,000 clones, about 90% detected once. The source material was PBMCs, sampled in the first trimester of pregnancy. The source is a female donor in good health, serving as a control in a pregnancy study. Some clones in this sample may be carry-over from other donors' samples.

The chain carries TRBV7-9 and TRBJ2-7, with TRBD2 matching over 8 bases. This CDR3 is built from 15 residues. In germline, CDR1 is SEHNR, CDR2 FQNEAQ (reference sequence). With 5 bases clipped from V and 2 bases from J, the junction kept 8 bases outside the gene matches. CDR3 nucleotide sequence: TGTGCCAGCAGCCTCCAAGCGGGAGCTCCCTACGAGCAGTACTTC. Amino acid sequence: CASSLQAGAPYEQYF.

The table lists this clone with a few counts. The rearrangement joins TRBV28 to TRBJ1-1, with 8 bases matching TRBD1. The CDR3 is 15 amino acids. V was pared by 6 bases and J by 4 bases, with 10 bases of the junction left unmatched. Germline-derived CDR1 and CDR2 are MDHEN and SYDVKM. The CDR3 DNA is TGTGCCAGCAGCCTAGCCCTGACAGGGGCCACTGAAGCTTTCTTT. Its translation: CASSLALTGATEAFF.

The chain uses TRBV28 and TRBJ1-4; a possible D gene is TRBD1 (5 bases). The CDR3 runs 14 residues. Trimming took off 8 bases at V and 3 bases at J, with 13 bases between the two ends. Per germline, CDR1 MDHEN and CDR2 SYDVKM. The CDR3 spells CASHSPTANEKLFF. CDR3 nucleotide sequence: TGTGCCAGCCACTCCCCGACAGCTAATGAAAAACTGTTTTTT. Combining the CDR3 with reference TRBV28 and TRBJ1-4 gives the whole variable domain DVKVTQSSRYLVKRTGEKVFLECVQDMDHENMFWYRQDPGLGLRLIYFSYDVKMKEKGDIPEGYSVSREKKERFSLILESASTNQTSMYLCASHSPTANEKLFFGSGTQLSVL.

The V gene is TRBV6-5, the J gene TRBJ2-7; D is undetermined. V was pared by 6 bases and J by 4 bases, with 10 bases between. Germline loops: CDR1 MNHEY, CDR2 SVGAGI. CDR3 length: 12 amino acids. CDR3 loop: CASSSIHYEQYF. CDR3 nucleotides: TGTGCCAGCAGCTCCATACATTACGAGCAGTACTTC.